The 23 T cell receptor beta chains below come from one sample, sequenced in a study of T cell responses to AZD1222 COVID-19 vaccine. Method: immunoSEQ multiplex PCR; TCRdb's copy keeps in-frame clones and lacks some. Among about 120,000 clones listed, just over 90% were seen once. The source material was peripheral blood, sampled on day 0 of AZD1222 vaccination. The receptors here all came from an adult in good health.

The J gene is TRBJ2-1, the V gene TRBV3-1 (or the pseudogene TRBV3-2), with 10 bases aligning to TRBD1. Germline CDR1 LGHDT, CDR2 YNNKEL (reference sequence). Unmatched junction bases numbered 6, after V lost 1 base and J lost 3 bases. The CDR3 length is 17 residues. The CDR3, as DNA: TGTGCCAGCAGCCAAGGGCTGGGACAGGGGTTCTACAATGAGCAGTTCTTC. As protein: CASSQGLGQGFYNEQFF.

V and J are TRBV11-2 and TRBJ2-7, with D hard to call. Germline CDR1 is SGHAT and CDR2 is FQNNGV. The CDR3 consists of 14 residues. V was trimmed by 3 bases and J by 1 base, leaving 10 bases between them. The CDR3 is CASSLIRKSYEQYF. CDR3 DNA: TGTGCCAGCAGCTTGATCAGAAAATCCTACGAGCAGTACTTC.

The rearrangement joins TRBV5-1 to TRBJ1-4, with D possibly being TRBD1 (5 bases). V dropped 4 bases and J dropped 3 bases, with 13 bases sitting between them. The CDR3 contains 15 residues. Germline CDR1 reads SGHRS; CDR2 reads YFSETQ. The CDR3 protein is CASSQQGLANEKLFF. Written as DNA, the CDR3 is TGCGCCAGCAGCCAGCAGGGTTTGGCTAATGAAAAACTGTTTTTT.

The gene calls are TRBV6-2 or TRBV6-3 and TRBJ1-5; no firm D call. V gave up 4 bases and J gave up 1 base, with 8 bases separating them. CDR3 length equals 14 residues. Germline CDR1 and CDR2: MNHEY and SVGEGT. Written as DNA, the CDR3 is TGTGCCAGCAGTTGGGCCCTGAGCAATCAGCCCCAGCATTTT. As protein: CASSWALSNQPQHF.

The CDR3 nucleotides read TGTGCCAGCAGTGATTTCGGGGCACCCTACAATGAGCAGTTCTTC. Residues: CASSDFGAPYNEQFF. The chain employs TRBV25-1 and TRBJ2-1; either TRBD1 or TRBD2 may fit D (5 bases each). The germline V gene has CDR1 MGHDK and CDR2 SYGVNS. Between the trimmed V and J ends, which lost 3 bases and 2 bases, there was a span of 11 bases. The CDR3 is 15 residues long.

This clone was detected only once. DNA of the CDR3: TGTGCCTGGAGTGGAGGGGGTACTACGCAGTATTTT. It is translated as CAWSGGGTTQYF. The rearrangement joins TRBV30 to TRBJ2-3; possibly TRBD1 for D (6 bases). Germline assignment: CDR1 GTSNPN and CDR2 SVGIG (reference sequence). The CDR3 consists of 12 residues. Deletions cut 1 base from V and 8 bases from J, with 10 bases between.

The V gene is TRBV28, the J gene TRBJ1-5; the D gene is possibly TRBD1 (5 bases). Trimming left V 2 bases short and J 0 bases short, with 14 bases between. Germline lookup yields CDR1 MDHEN and CDR2 SYDVKM. The CDR3 sequence is 17 residues long. CDR3 sequence: CASSLGLRAPSNQPQHF. The CDR3 coding sequence is TGTGCCAGCAGTTTAGGCCTCAGGGCCCCTAGCAATCAGCCCCAGCATTTT.

V gene TRBV18 combines with J gene TRBJ2-7; D ambiguous. This CDR3 comprises 13 residues. Trimming removed 3 bases at V and 4 bases at J, with 10 bases between. Germline lookup yields CDR1 KGHSH and CDR2 LQKENI. The DNA of the CDR3 is TGTGCCAGCTCACCGGGAAAGATTTACGAGCAGTACTTC. This translates into CASSPGKIYEQYF.

The chain carries TRBV7-2 and TRBJ2-7; D unclear. Germline values: CDR1 SGHTA, CDR2 FQGNSA. Trimming shortened V by 4 bases and J by 0 bases, and 10 bases separated the two germline ends. There are 14 residues in the CDR3. The CDR3 DNA reads as TGTGCCAGCAGCTCCCGCCGCAGCTCCTACGAGCAGTACTTC. Translated: CASSSRRSSYEQYF.

The genes are TRBV5-1 and TRBJ2-3; 8 nucleotides agree with TRBD2. The CDR3 is 19 residues long. After removal of 1 base from V and 0 bases from J, the junction contained 13 bases not matched to a gene. Germline loops: CDR1 SGHRS, CDR2 YFSETQ. CDR3 sequence: CASSLLGGLGASSTDTQYF. DNA for the CDR3: TGCGCCAGCAGCTTGTTGGGGGGACTAGGGGCCTCTAGCACAGATACGCAGTATTTT. The variable domain in full, with the rest retrieved from reference TRBV5-1 and TRBJ2-3, is KAGVTQTPRYLIKTRGQQVTLSCSPISGHRSVSWYQQTPGQGLQFLFEYFSETQRNKGNFPGRFSGRQFSNSRSEMNVSTLELGDSALYLCASSLLGGLGASSTDTQYFGPGTRLTVL.

The rearrangement uses TRBV9 and TRBJ2-1, with 7 positions matching TRBD2. V trimming: 0 bases; J trimming: 6 bases; junction bases outside the gene matches: 9. CDR1 SGDLS and CDR2 YYNGEE come from the germline V gene. The CDR3 spans 16 residues. The CDR3: CASSVGSGGRSNEQFF. The DNA of the CDR3 is TGTGCCAGCAGCGTAGGATCAGGCGGGAGAAGCAATGAGCAGTTCTTC.

V is TRBV11-2 and J is TRBJ1-1; 7 nucleotides line up with TRBD1. This CDR3 region has 13 residues. Germline trimming cut 4 bases from V and 7 bases from J; bases unmatched to any gene: 6. Per germline, CDR1 SGHAT and CDR2 FQNNGV. The CDR3: CASSSTGLGEAFF. The DNA for the CDR3 is TGTGCCAGCAGCTCGACAGGGCTGGGTGAAGCTTTCTTT.

The chain joins TRBV5-1 to TRBJ2-1, with 13 bases matching TRBD2. The ends lost 6 bases at V and 8 bases at J; junction bases unmatched: 2. Germline V gene lookup returns CDR1 SGHRS and CDR2 YFSETQ. The CDR3 has 13 amino acids. Here the CDR3 DNA reads TGCGCCAGCACCACTAGCGGGAGGGATGAGCAGTTCTTC. This sequence encodes CASTTSGRDEQFF.

The CDR3, as DNA: TGTGCCAGCAGCCAAGGCCCCAATGAGCAGTTCTTC. This translates into CASSQGPNEQFF. The chain is built from TRBV4-2 and TRBJ2-1; D gene unclear. The V end was cut by 1 base, the J end by 6 bases, with 4 bases between. CDR1 and CDR2 (germline): LGHNA, YNFKEQ. There are 12 residues in the CDR3.

The chain employs TRBV19 and TRBJ2-1; 9 bases fit TRBD2. Trimming at V came to 5 bases and at J to 8 bases, leaving 7 bases not matched to a gene. This CDR3 region has 14 residues. CDR1 LNHDA and CDR2 SQIVND come from the germline V gene (reference sequence). CDR3 sequence: CASSRREGVHEQFF. CDR3 coding DNA: TGTGCCAGTAGTCGGCGGGAGGGCGTCCATGAGCAGTTCTTC.

J is TRBJ2-7 and V is TRBV9; 9 nucleotides align to TRBD1. In germline, CDR1 is SGDLS, CDR2 YYNGEE. This CDR3 is 15 amino acids long. J was trimmed by 4 bases and V by 3 bases; bases with no gene match: 8. The CDR3 DNA is TGTGCCAGCAGCGGCCAACCGGGACAGGGTTACGAGCAGTACTTC. Its translation is CASSGQPGQGYEQYF. Using reference TRBV9 and TRBJ2-7 for the parts outside the CDR3, the full variable domain is DSGVTQTPKHLITATGQRVTLRCSPRSGDLSVYWYQQSLDQGLQFLIQYYNGEERAKGNILERFSAQQFPDLHSELNLSSLELGDSALYFCASSGQPGQGYEQYFGPGTRLTVT.

V usage is TRBV12-3 or TRBV12-4 and J usage is TRBJ2-7, with D perhaps matching TRBD2 (5 bases). The CDR3 is 12 amino acids. V lost 1 base and J lost 6, with 7 bases in between. CDR3 nucleotide sequence: TGTGCCAGCAGTTTAGGAGGGTCCGAGCAGTACTTC. Translating it yields CASSLGGSEQYF.

The chain has TRBV11-2 and TRBJ2-2; D perhaps matches TRBD2 (5 bases). The germline V and J ends were trimmed by 5 bases and 4 bases, with 11 bases remaining between them. CDR3 length: 14 residues. Germline loops: CDR1 SGHAT, CDR2 FQNNGV. In DNA form, the CDR3 reads TGTGCCAGCAGCCAGGACTGGTCCACCGGGGAGCTGTTTTTT. As protein: CASSQDWSTGELFF.

Worth noting for this clone: A junction end diverges from the germline sequence, so it may reflect a read error. The chain links TRBV5-1 to TRBJ2-5; a possible D gene is TRBD1 (6 bases). This CDR3 spans 14 amino acids. The germline gives CDR1 SGHRS, CDR2 YFSETQ. The CDR3 region is CASSFGQGQEAQYF. In DNA, the CDR3 is TGCGCCAGCAGCTTCGGGCAGGGACAAGAGGCCCAGTACTTC.

This chain uses TRBV27 with TRBJ2-2, with D possibly matching TRBD2 (6 bases). Germline loops: CDR1 MNHEY, CDR2 SMNVEV (reference sequence). Trimming cost V 4 bases and J 5 bases, with 17 bases left between them. The CDR3 contains 16 residues. The CDR3 loop reads CASSSRSGGRTGELFF. The CDR3 bases are TGTGCCAGCAGTTCGAGGAGCGGAGGGCGGACCGGGGAGCTGTTTTTT.

The V gene is TRBV21-1, the J gene TRBJ1-5; TRBD1 is the table's D call, not checked against the DNA. TRBV21-1 corresponds to a pseudogene. The CDR3 sequence is 14 residues long. This CDR3 reads CATKGQGIGKPQHF. CDR3 DNA: TGTGCCACCAAGGGACAGGGGATTGGGAAGCCCCAGCATTTT.

V gene TRBV27 combines with J gene TRBJ2-1; 12 bases fit TRBD2. The CDR3 runs to 14 residues. J was trimmed by 8 bases and V by 6 bases; bases with no gene match: 5. The germline gives CDR1 MNHEY, CDR2 SMNVEV (reference sequence). In DNA form, the CDR3 reads TGTGCCAGCAGGGCTAGCGGGAGGGCAGATGAGCAGTTCTTC. Protein product: CASRASGRADEQFF.

J is TRBJ1-5 and V is TRBV28, with D hard to call. V was cut by 2 bases and J by 0 bases, with 8 bases left in between. Germline CDR1 and CDR2: MDHEN and SYDVKM. The CDR3 runs to 15 residues. The CDR3 is CASSLRMNSNQPQHF. The CDR3 DNA follows: TGTGCCAGCAGTTTACGGATGAATAGCAATCAGCCCCAGCATTTT.